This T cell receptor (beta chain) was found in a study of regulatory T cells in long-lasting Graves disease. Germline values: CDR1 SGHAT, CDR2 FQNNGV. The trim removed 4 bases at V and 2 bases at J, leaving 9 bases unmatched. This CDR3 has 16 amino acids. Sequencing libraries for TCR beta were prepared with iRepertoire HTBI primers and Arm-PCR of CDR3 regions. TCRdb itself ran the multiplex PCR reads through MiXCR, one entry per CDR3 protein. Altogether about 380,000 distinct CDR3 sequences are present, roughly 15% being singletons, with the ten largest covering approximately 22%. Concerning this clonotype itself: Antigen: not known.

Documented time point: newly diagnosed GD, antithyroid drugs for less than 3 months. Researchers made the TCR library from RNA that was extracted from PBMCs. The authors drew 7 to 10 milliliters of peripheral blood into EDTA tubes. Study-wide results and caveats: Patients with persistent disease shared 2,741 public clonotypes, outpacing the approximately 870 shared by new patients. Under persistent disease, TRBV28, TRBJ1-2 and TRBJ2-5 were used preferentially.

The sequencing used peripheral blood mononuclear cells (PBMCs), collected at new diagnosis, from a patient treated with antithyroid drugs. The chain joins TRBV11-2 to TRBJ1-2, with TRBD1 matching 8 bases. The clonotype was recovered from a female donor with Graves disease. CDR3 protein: CASSSAGTGKNYGYTF. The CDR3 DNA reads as TGTGCCAGCAGCTCAGCCGGGACAGGCAAGAACTATGGCTACACCTTC. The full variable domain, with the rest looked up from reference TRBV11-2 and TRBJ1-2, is EAGVAQSPRYKIIEKRQSVAFWCNPISGHATLYWYQQILGQGPKLLIQFQNNGVVDDSQLPKDRFSAERLKGVDSTLKIQPAKLEDSAVYLCASSSAGTGKNYGYTFGSGTRLTVV.